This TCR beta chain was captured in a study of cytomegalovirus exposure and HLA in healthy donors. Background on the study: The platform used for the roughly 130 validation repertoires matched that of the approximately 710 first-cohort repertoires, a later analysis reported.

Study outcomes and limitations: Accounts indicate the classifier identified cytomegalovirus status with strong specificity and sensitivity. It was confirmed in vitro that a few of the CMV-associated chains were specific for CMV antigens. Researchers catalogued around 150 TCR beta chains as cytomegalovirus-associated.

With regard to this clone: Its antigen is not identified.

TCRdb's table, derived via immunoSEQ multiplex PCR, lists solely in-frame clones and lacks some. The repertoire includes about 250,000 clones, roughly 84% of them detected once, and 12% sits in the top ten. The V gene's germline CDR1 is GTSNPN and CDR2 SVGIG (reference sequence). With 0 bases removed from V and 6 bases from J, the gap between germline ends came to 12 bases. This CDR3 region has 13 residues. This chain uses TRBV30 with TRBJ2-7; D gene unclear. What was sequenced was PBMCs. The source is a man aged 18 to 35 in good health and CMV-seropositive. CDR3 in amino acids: CAWSVSLGAEQYF. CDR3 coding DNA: TGTGCCTGGAGTGTATCCTTAGGAGCCGAGCAGTACTTC.